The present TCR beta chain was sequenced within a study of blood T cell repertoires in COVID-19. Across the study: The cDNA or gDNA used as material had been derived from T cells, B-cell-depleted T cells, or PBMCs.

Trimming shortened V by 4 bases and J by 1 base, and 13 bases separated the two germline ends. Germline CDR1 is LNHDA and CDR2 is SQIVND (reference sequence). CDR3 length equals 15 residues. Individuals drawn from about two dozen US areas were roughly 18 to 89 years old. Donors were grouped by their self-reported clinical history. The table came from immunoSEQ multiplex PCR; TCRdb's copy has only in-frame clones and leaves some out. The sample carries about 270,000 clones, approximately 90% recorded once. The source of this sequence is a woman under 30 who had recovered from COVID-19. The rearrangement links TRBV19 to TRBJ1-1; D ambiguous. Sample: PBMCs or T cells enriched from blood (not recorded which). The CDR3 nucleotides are TGTGCCAGTAGTACCGGTTTGCGGTGGAACACTGAAGCTTTCTTT. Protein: CASSTGLRWNTEAFF.